This passage covers 20 T cell receptor beta chains from one sample sequenced in a study of CD8 T cells in Susac syndrome. RNA totalling roughly 0.45 to 1 ug underwent reverse transcription with random hexamers. TCRdb reprocessed the immunoSEQ multiplex PCR reads with MiXCR, giving one entry per CDR3 protein. The sample contains about 440,000 distinct CDR3 sequences, around 85% of which appear only once. The sequenced material came from CD8+ T cells from PBMCs. The receptors stem from a human donor with multiple sclerosis.

This chain joins TRBV27 and TRBJ1-5; D unresolved. This CDR3 has 13 residues. V was cut by 3 bases and J by 7 bases, with 10 bases left in between. The germline gives CDR1 MNHEY, CDR2 SMNVEV (reference sequence). CDR3 loop: CASSFRSRQPQHF. The CDR3 DNA is TGTGCCAGCAGTTTTCGTTCCCGCCAGCCCCAGCATTTT.

The chain recombines TRBV29-1 with TRBJ2-2; D gene uncertain. This CDR3 is built from 13 residues. Trimming took off 6 bases at V and 6 bases at J, with 14 bases between the two ends. The germline CDR1 and CDR2 sequences are SQVTM and ANQGSEA. DNA of the CDR3: TGCAGCGTACCGACTCGCGAGGCCGGGGAGCTGTTTTTT. This encodes CSVPTREAGELFF.

Only a few counts were recorded for this clonotype. The chain recombines TRBV30 with TRBJ2-3, with D perhaps being TRBD1 or TRBD2 (6 bases each). V was shortened by 1 base and J by 5 bases, with 13 bases between the two germline ends. CDR3 length: 14 residues. Looked up from germline, CDR1 is GTSNPN and CDR2 is SVGIG (reference sequence). The CDR3 DNA reads TGTGCCTGGAGTGAACTAGGGGGGCTAGATACGCAGTATTTT. Its protein product is CAWSELGGLDTQYF.

V and J are TRBV4-1 and TRBJ1-3, with D unclear. Trimming pared 0 bases from V and 4 bases from J, leaving 4 bases between. The CDR3 has 13 residues. CDR1 and CDR2 (germline): MGHRA, YSYEKL. The CDR3 reads CASSQDLGNTIYF. For the CDR3, the DNA is TGCGCCAGCAGCCAAGATCTAGGAAACACCATATATTTT.

This chain links TRBV9 with TRBJ2-7; unclear D gene. V was trimmed by 4 bases and J by 3 bases, leaving 14 bases between them. This CDR3 contains 14 residues. Germline V gives CDR1 SGDLS, CDR2 YYNGEE. CDR3 in amino acids: CASSPRPSRYEQYF. CDR3 nucleotide sequence: TGTGCCAGCAGCCCACGGCCATCCCGCTACGAGCAGTACTTC.

This chain uses TRBV29-1 with TRBJ2-7, with TRBD1 matching over 8 bases. Looked up from germline, CDR1 is SQVTM and CDR2 is ANQGSEA. The CDR3 sequence is 13 residues long. The J segment lost 1 base and the V segment lost 6 bases, leaving 5 bases of the junction unmatched. The CDR3 reads CSVTGGRSYEQYF. The CDR3 bases are TGCAGCGTCACAGGGGGTCGGTCCTACGAGCAGTACTTC.

The chain has TRBV20-1 and TRBJ2-4, with 8 positions matching TRBD1. Trimming removed 0 bases from V and 8 bases from J; junction bases left unmatched: 9. CDR3 length: 15 amino acids. Germline-derived CDR1 and CDR2 are DFQATT and SNEGSKA (reference sequence). This CDR3 is CSARDDQGAEDIQYF. CDR3 bases: TGCAGTGCTAGAGACGACCAGGGGGCTGAAGACATTCAGTACTTC.

The chain carries TRBV9 and TRBJ2-5, with 11 nucleotides matching TRBD2. From germline, CDR1 is SGDLS and CDR2 YYNGEE. This CDR3 has 16 amino acids. V was pared by 0 bases and J by 0 bases, with 1 base of the junction left unmatched. Written as DNA, the CDR3 is TGTGCCAGCAGCGTAGGGACTAGCGGGTACCAAGAGACCCAGTACTTC. This codes for CASSVGTSGYQETQYF.

This clonotype was detected once. The chain combines TRBV10-3 with TRBJ2-7; no reliable D call. Trimming took 3 bases from V and 3 from J, leaving 15 bases between them. The CDR3 loop spans 15 amino acids. The V gene's germline CDR1 is ENHRY and CDR2 SYGVKD. CDR3 nucleotides: TGTGCCATCAGTGAACCGGGCCAAGGTTTCTACGAGCAGTACTTC. Amino acid sequence: CAISEPGQGFYEQYF.

The chain links TRBV30 to TRBJ2-2, with a possible D match to TRBD2 (6 bases). The V gene lost 0 bases and the J gene lost 8 bases, with 19 bases spanning the gap. Germline values: CDR1 GTSNPN, CDR2 SVGIG (reference sequence). The CDR3 is 16 residues long. CDR3 protein: CAWSVQRGIFSGELFF. The CDR3, as DNA: TGTGCCTGGAGTGTACAGCGCGGGATTTTCTCGGGGGAGCTGTTTTTT.

This chain joins TRBV19 and TRBJ1-2, with D maybe TRBD1 (5 bases). Germline lookup yields CDR1 LNHDA and CDR2 SQIVND (reference sequence). This CDR3 region has 11 residues. V was trimmed by 7 bases and J by 7 bases, leaving 10 bases between them. The CDR3 nucleotides are TGTGCCAGTACTCAGGGCTCTGGCTACACCTTC. This translates into CASTQGSGYTF.

The genes are TRBV27 and TRBJ2-7; a possible D gene is TRBD2 (5 bases). This CDR3 has 14 residues. Deletions cut 1 base from V and 5 bases from J, with 12 bases between. The germline V gene has CDR1 MNHEY and CDR2 SMNVEV (reference sequence). Here the CDR3 DNA reads TGTGCCAGCAGTTTATTGGGAGCCGCTGACGAGCAGTACTTC. It yields the protein CASSLLGAADEQYF.

The chain is built from TRBV7-9 and TRBJ2-1, with D possibly TRBD1 on 5 matching bases. The CDR3 runs 14 residues. CDR1 is SEHNR and CDR2 is FQNEAQ in the germline V gene (reference sequence). The V end lost 4 bases, the J end lost 6 bases, and 13 bases lay between the germline ends. DNA for the CDR3: TGTGCCAGCAGCTCCTGGACACTGACCAATGAGCAGTTCTTC. Protein sequence: CASSSWTLTNEQFF.

The V and J genes are TRBV12-3 or TRBV12-4 and TRBJ1-1; D is possibly TRBD1 (5 bases). The CDR3 runs to 15 residues. V was cut by 3 bases and J by 0 bases, with 11 bases left in between. The CDR3 nucleotides are TGTGCCAGCAGTTTCACAGGTCTCATGAACACTGAAGCTTTCTTT. It translates to CASSFTGLMNTEAFF.

The V call is TRBV19, the J call TRBJ1-1; 8 nucleotides line up with TRBD1. Germline V CDR1 and CDR2: LNHDA, SQIVND (reference sequence). The length of the CDR3 is 18 residues. V shed 0 bases, J shed 5 bases, and the junction held 14 bases outside the gene matches. The CDR3 bases are TGTGCCAGTAGTATAGACCTCCTGGACAGGGAACGTGGGACTGAAGCTTTCTTT. It specifies CASSIDLLDRERGTEAFF. Combining the CDR3 with reference TRBV19 and TRBJ1-1 gives the whole variable domain DGGITQSPKYLFRKEGQNVTLSCEQNLNHDAMYWYRQDPGQGLRLIYYSQIVNDFQKGDIAEGYSVSREKKESFPLTVTSAQKNPTAFYLCASSIDLLDRERGTEAFFGQGTRLTVV.

The chain couples TRBV19 to TRBJ1-2; D may be TRBD1 (6 bases). Germline lookup yields CDR1 LNHDA and CDR2 SQIVND (reference sequence). The CDR3 is 13 residues long. V dropped 10 bases and J dropped 4 bases, with 16 bases sitting between them. In DNA form, the CDR3 reads TGTGCCACCCGGGACACGGGATTCTATGGCTACACCTTC. Translating gives CATRDTGFYGYTF.

The chain carries TRBV3-1 and TRBJ2-3; D unclear. The germline CDR1 and CDR2 sequences are LGHDT and YNNKEL (reference sequence). The ends were cut back, 0 bases at V and 4 bases at J, with 8 bases in the middle. The CDR3 spans 14 residues. The CDR3 region has the DNA TGTGCCAGCAGCCAAGACGCCGGGCCAGATACGCAGTATTTT. The encoded protein is CASSQDAGPDTQYF.

The chain combines TRBV2 with TRBJ2-5; 7 bases fit TRBD1. The V segment lost 10 bases and the J segment 4 bases; nucleotides outside the gene matches: 15. The CDR3 is 15 residues long. CDR1 SNHLY and CDR2 FYNNEI come from the germline V gene. Written as DNA, the CDR3 is TGTGCCACCCCCGTGAAAGACAGGGCTCCAGAGACCCAGTACTTC. Translated, it gives CATPVKDRAPETQYF. Complete variable domain (other parts from reference TRBV2 and TRBJ2-5): EPEVTQTPSHQVTQMGQEVILRCVPISNHLYFYWYRQILGQKVEFLVSFYNNEISEKSEIFDDQFSVERPDGSNFTLKIRSTKLEDSAMYFCATPVKDRAPETQYFGPGTRLLVL.

This clonotype was detected a few times. J is TRBJ2-1 and V is TRBV14, with TRBD1 as a possible D gene (5 bases). Per the germline V gene, CDR1 is SGHDN and CDR2 is FVKESK. Trimming removed 3 bases at V and 6 bases at J, with 21 bases between. CDR3 length equals 17 residues. CDR3 amino acids: CASSHPFGAGEPNEQFF. The CDR3 DNA sequence: TGTGCCAGCAGCCACCCCTTTGGGGCTGGGGAACCCAATGAGCAGTTCTTC.

This clonotype was picked up one time. V gene TRBV7-9 combines with J gene TRBJ2-3; 9 bases are shared with TRBD2. The CDR3 is 15 residues long. The V and J ends lost 1 base and 2 bases, in that order; junction bases with no gene match: 1. Germline V gene lookup returns CDR1 SEHNR and CDR2 FQNEAQ (reference sequence). The CDR3 loop reads CASSLGTSVTDTQYF. The CDR3 DNA follows: TGTGCCAGCAGCTTAGGGACTAGCGTCACAGATACGCAGTATTTT.